Below are 4 T cell receptor beta chains sequenced from a single sample in a study of cytomegalovirus exposure and HLA in healthy donors. The PCR had 60 Vbeta and 13 Jbeta primers. Measured with immunoSEQ multiplex PCR; TCRdb has only the in-frame clones, and not every one. This sample's clone table lists roughly 120,000 clones. Specimen: PBMCs. These receptor sequences come from a young man in good health and CMV-seronegative.

The chain combines TRBV5-1 with TRBJ2-1, with 7 bases lining up with TRBD1. Germline CDR1 is SGHRS and CDR2 is YFSETQ. The CDR3 runs to 15 residues. Germline trimming cut 7 bases from V and 4 bases from J; bases unmatched to any gene: 11. The CDR3, as DNA: TGCGCCAGCTCGGAGCGGACAGGTCCATACAATGAGCAGTTCTTC. Translated: CASSERTGPYNEQFF. Full variable domain (missing parts from reference TRBV5-1 and TRBJ2-1): KAGVTQTPRYLIKTRGQQVTLSCSPISGHRSVSWYQQTPGQGLQFLFEYFSETQRNKGNFPGRFSGRQFSNSRSEMNVSTLELGDSALYLCASSERTGPYNEQFFGPGTRLTVL.

The rearrangement links TRBV6-5 to TRBJ1-2; the D gene is possibly TRBD1 (5 bases). The CDR3 loop spans 16 amino acids. The V gene lost 2 bases and the J gene lost 0 bases, with 13 bases spanning the gap. Germline V gene sequence: CDR1 MNHEY, CDR2 SVGAGI. The CDR3 reads CASSYLSGQANYGYTF. The DNA for the CDR3 is TGTGCCAGCAGTTACCTTTCAGGGCAAGCTAACTATGGCTACACCTTC.

V and J are TRBV19 and TRBJ2-5, with a weak D call TRBD2 (6 bases). Germline CDR1 reads LNHDA; CDR2 reads SQIVND (reference sequence). CDR3 length: 16 residues. V lost 4 bases and J 5 bases, leaving 20 bases between the germline ends. The CDR3 DNA sequence: TGTGCCAGTAGTACCGGGGGACCCTGGGTCAGGGAGACCCAGTACTTC. Its translation is CASSTGGPWVRETQYF.

The rearrangement links TRBV19 to TRBJ1-5, with 7 nucleotides matching TRBD1. The CDR3 is made up of 14 amino acids. With V trimmed by 4 bases and J by 4 bases, 4 bases remained unmatched. Germline V CDR1 and CDR2: LNHDA, SQIVND (reference sequence). CDR3 sequence reads: CASSTQQGNQPQHF. The CDR3 DNA reads TGTGCCAGTAGTACACAACAGGGGAATCAGCCCCAGCATTTT.